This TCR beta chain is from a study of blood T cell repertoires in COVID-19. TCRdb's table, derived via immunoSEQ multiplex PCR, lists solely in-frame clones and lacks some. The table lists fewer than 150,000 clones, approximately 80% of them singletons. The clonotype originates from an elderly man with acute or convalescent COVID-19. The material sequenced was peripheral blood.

The CDR3 region is CASSLTQGLDTQYF. The CDR3 nucleotides read TGTGCCAGCAGCTTAACGCAGGGGCTGGATACGCAGTATTTT. V is TRBV7-2 and J is TRBJ2-3, with TRBD1 as a possible D gene (6 bases). V lost 2 bases and J 6 bases, leaving 12 bases between the germline ends. This CDR3 is built from 14 residues. Germline CDR1 reads SGHTA; CDR2 reads FQGNSA.